This note documents a single TCR beta chain sequence. Its cognate antigen has yet to be identified. Base qualities are not at hand, and no much larger clone is one base apart. The collaborating institutions used their own protocols to collect whole blood in K2EDTA tubes. For TCRbeta analysis, collaborator samples were shipped as frozen whole blood, as isolated PBMCs, or as DNA extracted from either sample type. CDR1 and CDR2, per the germline V gene (reference sequence), are LGHDT and YNNKEL. V loses 4 bases at its end and J loses 7 bases; junction bases beyond the gene matches: 10. Its CDR3 holds 16 amino acids, cysteine through phenylalanine. Only the CDR3 DNA stays, 48 bases, in frame from base 1. The sample comes from a study of blood T cell repertoires in COVID-19 (TCRdb year 2020). About the study as a whole: Collaborator samples came from the United States, Italy and Spain and covered acute and convalescent phases of COVID-19. The prospective study material was composed of cDNA or gDNA derived from T cells, B-cell-depleted T cells, or PBMCs. Subjects who had been exposed to COVID-19, were actively infected with it, or had recovered from it provided the deeply sampled blood TCRbeta repertoires that made up the dataset. The repertoires were released in a freely available public database intended as a resource for research on the immune response to SARS-CoV-2. The samples were drawn from two sources: the first 160 participants of the ongoing ImmuneRACE study, and fewer than 1,500 subjects contributed by 6 global collaborators. Nearly every sample came with metadata listing a de-identified subject ID, COVID-19 status, age in years and sex. Where available, HLA class I and class II types were obtained from metadata supplied by the sample provider rather than from assay-based typing. Overall results and qualifications from the work: The quantity of clinical and demographic metadata differed by source and by participant and was supplied without curation.

The immunoSEQ Assay, a bias-controlled multiplex PCR, was used to amplify TCRbeta CDR3 regions from genomic DNA. The authors' analysis ran thus. Within the assay, amplification of reference gene primers was used to estimate how many nucleated cells each sample contained. To quantify the absolute abundance of each unique TCRbeta CDR3 rearrangement, sequence reads were collapsed and filtered. For each sample, productive Simpson clonality was calculated by taking the square root of Simpson's diversity index across productive rearrangements. The table comes from immuneACCESS by way of TCRdb, which keeps in-frame sequences with V and J called. Part of the clones is missing from these tables; in studies checked, under half for an unresolved V gene and the rest for unknown reasons. Clone size and V and J calls were adopted from that table, with D and trimming inferred from the DNA. The sample contains 150,000 or so clones, 86% of them found a single time. Around 0.99% of the sample is in the top ten clones.

This sequence was found in a man in his late teens or twenties with acute or convalescent COVID-19. The sample comprised peripheral blood. The chain links TRBV3-1 (or the pseudogene TRBV3-2) with TRBJ1-4, with 9 bases aligning to TRBD1. The DNA reads TGTGCCAGCAGCCCCCAACAGGGGGCTTGGTTTGAAAAACTGTTTTTT. This yields the protein CASSPQQGAWFEKLFF.